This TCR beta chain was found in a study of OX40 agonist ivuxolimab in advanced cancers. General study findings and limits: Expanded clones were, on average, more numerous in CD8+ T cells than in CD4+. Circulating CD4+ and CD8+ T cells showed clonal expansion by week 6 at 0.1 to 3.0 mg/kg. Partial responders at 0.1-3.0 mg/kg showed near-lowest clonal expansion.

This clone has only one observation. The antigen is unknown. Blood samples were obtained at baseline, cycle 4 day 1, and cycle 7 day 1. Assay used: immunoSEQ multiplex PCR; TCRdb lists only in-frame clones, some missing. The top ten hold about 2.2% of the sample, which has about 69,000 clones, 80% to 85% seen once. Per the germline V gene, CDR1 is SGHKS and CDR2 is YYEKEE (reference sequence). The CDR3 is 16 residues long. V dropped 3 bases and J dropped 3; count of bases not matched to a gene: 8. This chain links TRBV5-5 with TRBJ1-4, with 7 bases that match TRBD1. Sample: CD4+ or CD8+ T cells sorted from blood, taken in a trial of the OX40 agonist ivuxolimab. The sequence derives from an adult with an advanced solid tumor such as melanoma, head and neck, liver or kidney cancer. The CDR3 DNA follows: TGTGCCAGCAGCTCACAGGGGTATGCCTCTAATGAAAAACTGTTTTTT. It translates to CASSSQGYASNEKLFF.